This TCR beta chain was identified during a study of CD8 T cells in Susac syndrome. Study-level background: The Susac syndrome patients were therapy-naive, on corticosteroids, or on intravenous immunoglobulin alone at blood draw.

Germline V gives CDR1 GTSNPN, CDR2 SVGIG (reference sequence). The CDR3 sequence is 13 residues long. Trimming shortened V by 5 bases and J by 4 bases, and 13 bases separated the two germline ends. Random hexamers were used to reverse transcribe an amount of roughly 0.45 to 1 ug RNA. In TCRdb, the immunoSEQ multiplex PCR reads were re-called with MiXCR into one record per CDR3 protein. The sample lists approximately 260,000 distinct CDR3 sequences, almost 97% seen once, with 0.08% to 0.11% in the top ten. Sequenced input: CD4+ T cells from PBMCs. The TCR was taken from a human donor with Susac syndrome. This chain uses TRBV30 with TRBJ2-3; D might be TRBD1 (6 bases). CDR3 in DNA: TGTGCCTGGGGAGGCAGGGGACCAGATACGCAGTATTTT. As protein: CAWGGRGPDTQYF.